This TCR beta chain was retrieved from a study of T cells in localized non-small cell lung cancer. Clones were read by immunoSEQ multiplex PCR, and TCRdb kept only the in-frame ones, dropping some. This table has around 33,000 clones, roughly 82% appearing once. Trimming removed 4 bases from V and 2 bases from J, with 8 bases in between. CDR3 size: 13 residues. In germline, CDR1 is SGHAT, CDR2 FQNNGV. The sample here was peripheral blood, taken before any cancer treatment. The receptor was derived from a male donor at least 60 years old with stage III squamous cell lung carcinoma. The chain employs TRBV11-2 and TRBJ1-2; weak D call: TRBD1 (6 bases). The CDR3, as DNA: TGTGCCAGCAGCTCCGACAGGAACTATGGCTACACCTTC. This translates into CASSSDRNYGYTF.